This TCR beta chain was documented in a study of CD8+CD57+ T cells in acquired aplastic anemia. Study-level findings and limits: Researchers report that 25 to 35 CD8+ CDR3 sequences appeared in both patients and controls.

Profiling of TCR beta VDJ combinations and CDR3 sequences used genomic DNA as template. TCRdb fed the reads into MiXCR, producing one record per CDR3 protein. Of some 160,000 distinct CDR3 sequences detected, less than 60% appear once; the ten largest clones hold approximately 2.9%. For sequencing, patients were chosen who had shown expansion of CD8+CD57+ cells by flow cytometry. Turning to this clonotype: Its antigen is not identified.

The sequenced sample was sorted CD4+, CD8+, or CD8+CD57+ T cells (not recorded which) from PBMCs. The sequence was collected from a human donor with aplastic anemia.

This CDR3 is CASSWGGGIGEQYF. The CDR3 DNA follows: TGTGCCAGCAGCTGGGGGGGAGGAATCGGAGAGCAGTACTTC. V gene TRBV7-6 combines with J gene TRBJ2-7, with 7 bases aligning to TRBD2. From germline, CDR1 is SGHVS and CDR2 FNYEAQ. J was trimmed by 7 bases and V by 4 bases; bases with no gene match: 10. The CDR3 sequence is 14 residues long.